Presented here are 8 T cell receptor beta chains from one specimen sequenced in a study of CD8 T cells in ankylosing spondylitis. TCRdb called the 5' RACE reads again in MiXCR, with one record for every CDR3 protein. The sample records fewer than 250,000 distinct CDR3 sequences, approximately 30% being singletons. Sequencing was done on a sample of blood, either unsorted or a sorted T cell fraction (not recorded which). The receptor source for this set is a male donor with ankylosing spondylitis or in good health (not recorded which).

The CDR3 bases are TGTGCCAGCAGGGCCCCCAGCGGGGCGTCCTACGAGCAGTACTTC. It translates to CASRAPSGASYEQYF. V is TRBV7-9 and J is TRBJ2-7, with 7 positions matching TRBD2. This CDR3 comprises 15 residues. V was clipped by 6 bases and J by 1 base; unmatched bases: 9. From germline, CDR1 is SEHNR and CDR2 FQNEAQ (reference sequence).

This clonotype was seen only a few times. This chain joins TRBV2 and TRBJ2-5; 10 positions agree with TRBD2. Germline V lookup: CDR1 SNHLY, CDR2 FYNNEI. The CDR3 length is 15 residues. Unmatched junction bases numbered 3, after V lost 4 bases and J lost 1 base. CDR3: CASSGLAGAQETQYF. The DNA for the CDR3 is TGTGCCAGCAGTGGGCTAGCGGGGGCCCAAGAGACCCAGTACTTC.

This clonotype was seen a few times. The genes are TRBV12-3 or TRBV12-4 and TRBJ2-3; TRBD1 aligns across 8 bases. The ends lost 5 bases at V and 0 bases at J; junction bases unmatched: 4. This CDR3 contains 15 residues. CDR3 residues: CASSTRQGSTDTQYF. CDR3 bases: TGTGCCAGCAGTACCCGACAGGGGAGCACAGATACGCAGTATTTT.

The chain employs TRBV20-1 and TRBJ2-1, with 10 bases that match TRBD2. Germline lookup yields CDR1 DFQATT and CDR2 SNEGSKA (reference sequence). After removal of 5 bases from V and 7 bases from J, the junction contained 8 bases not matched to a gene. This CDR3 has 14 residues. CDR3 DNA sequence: TGCAGTGCTTCAGCGGGGGGGCTTCAGAATGAGCAGTTCTTC. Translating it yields CSASAGGLQNEQFF.

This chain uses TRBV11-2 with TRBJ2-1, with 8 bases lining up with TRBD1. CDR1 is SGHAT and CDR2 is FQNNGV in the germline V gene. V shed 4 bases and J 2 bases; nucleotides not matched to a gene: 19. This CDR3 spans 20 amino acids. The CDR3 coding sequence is TGTGCCAGCAGCTACCCGGATTGGACAGGGCCCCTCGAGACCTACAATGAGCAGTTCTTC. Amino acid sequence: CASSYPDWTGPLETYNEQFF.

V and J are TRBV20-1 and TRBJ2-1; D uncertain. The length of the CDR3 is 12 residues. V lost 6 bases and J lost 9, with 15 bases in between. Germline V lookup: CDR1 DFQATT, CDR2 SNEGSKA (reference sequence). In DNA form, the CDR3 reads TGCAGTGCCCCGTACCGGGCCGGTGAGCAGTTCTTC. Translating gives CSAPYRAGEQFF.

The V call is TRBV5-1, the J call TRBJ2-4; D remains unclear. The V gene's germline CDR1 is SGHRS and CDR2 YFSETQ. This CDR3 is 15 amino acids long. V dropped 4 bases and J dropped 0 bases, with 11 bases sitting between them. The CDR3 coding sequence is TGCGCCAGCAGCCAGTCAACCTTAGCCAAAAACATTCAGTACTTC. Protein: CASSQSTLAKNIQYF.

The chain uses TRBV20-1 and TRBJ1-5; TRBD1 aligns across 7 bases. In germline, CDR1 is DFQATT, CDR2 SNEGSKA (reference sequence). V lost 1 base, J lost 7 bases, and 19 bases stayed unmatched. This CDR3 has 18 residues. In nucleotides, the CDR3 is TGCAGTGCTAGAGCGGAAAGACGGACAGGCCCAAAAGTGCAGCCCCAGCATTTT. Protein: CSARAERRTGPKVQPQHF.